This TCR beta chain derives from a study of beta chain features in type 1 diabetes. Every bit of the isolated RNA underwent reverse transcription, so sequencing read expressed TCRB transcripts. Repertoires were generated with immunoSEQ multiplex PCR, while TCRdb's copy carries only in-frame clones and drops some. The data show more than 85,000 clones, with approximately 39% seen just once and more than 0.06% held by the top ten. Study observations and caveats: In every one of the four CD4+ subsets, TCRB CDR3s were moderately but significantly shorter in Type 1 diabetes patients.

This clone showed up just a few times. Its antigen is as yet unknown. Trimming cost V 5 bases and J 4 bases, with 17 bases left between them. CDR1 and CDR2 (germline): LNHDA, SQIVND (reference sequence). The CDR3 consists of 15 residues. Post-sort purity exceeded 98% for all sorted populations. This sequence joins TRBV19 and TRBJ1-1; a possible D gene is TRBD1 (5 bases). Sequenced: stem cell memory CD4+ T cells from blood. The sequence came from a woman aged 18-35 years in good health. The CDR3 DNA reads as TGTGCCAGTAGTCCTGATCGGGGGGGGACCACTGAAGCTTTCTTT. Translation gives CASSPDRGGTTEAFF.